The entry below describes one T cell receptor (beta chain). PCR primers comprised 60 Vbeta and 13 Jbeta primers. Produced via immunoSEQ multiplex PCR; TCRdb's table is partial and in-frame only. Counted here are roughly 86,000 clones, about three quarters occurring once; the ten biggest clones make up 8.2%. This specimen comes from a study of cytomegalovirus exposure and HLA in healthy donors. The specimen was PBMCs. The sequence was obtained from a man in his sixties in good health and CMV-seronegative.

The CDR3 protein is CSVEQYTDTQYF. CDR3 coding DNA: TGCAGCGTTGAACAGTACACAGATACGCAGTATTTT. J is TRBJ2-3 and V is TRBV29-1; D is ambiguous. The CDR3 spans 12 residues. CDR1 is SQVTM, CDR2 ANQGSEA, per germline. V lost 2 bases and J 2 bases, leaving 5 bases between the germline ends.